These 10 T cell receptor beta chains were all obtained from the same sample, sequenced in a study of blood T cell repertoires in COVID-19. The assay was immunoSEQ multiplex PCR, and TCRdb's table has in-frame clones only and misses some. The data show roughly 81,000 clones, 82% seen once. The sample comprised peripheral blood. The receptors derive from a man in his 60s with acute or convalescent COVID-19.

The chain has TRBV28 and TRBJ1-5; TRBD1 agrees at 9 bases. This CDR3 is 16 amino acids long. Germline CDR1 is MDHEN and CDR2 is SYDVKM. V dropped 6 bases and J dropped 5; count of bases not matched to a gene: 11. The CDR3 reads CASSPPGQGRYQPQHF. CDR3 coding DNA: TGTGCCAGCAGCCCCCCGGGACAGGGAAGGTATCAGCCCCAGCATTTT.

This chain connects TRBV27 to TRBJ1-5; no definite D call. The CDR3 contains 13 residues. Per the germline V gene, CDR1 is MNHEY and CDR2 is SMNVEV (reference sequence). The V end lost 3 bases, the J end lost 4 bases, and 7 bases lay between the germline ends. CDR3 coding DNA: TGTGCCAGCAGTTTTCGAGGGAATCAGCCCCAGCATTTT. Its translation is CASSFRGNQPQHF.

V gene TRBV19 combines with J gene TRBJ1-1, with 8 bases matching TRBD1. Germline V gene lookup returns CDR1 LNHDA and CDR2 SQIVND (reference sequence). CDR3 length: 13 residues. J lost 7 bases, V lost 6 bases, and 7 bases had no gene match. In DNA form, the CDR3 reads TGTGCCAGTAGAGGACAGGGAAAAAATGAAGCTTTCTTT. Its translation: CASRGQGKNEAFF.

This chain links TRBV11-2 with TRBJ2-1; TRBD2 aligns across 12 bases. Looked up from germline, CDR1 is SGHAT and CDR2 is FQNNGV. This CDR3 has 15 amino acids. The V gene end was trimmed by 5 bases and the J gene end by 8 bases; junction bases not matched to a gene: 7. The CDR3 DNA is TGTGCCAGCAGCCCCCGACTAGCGGGAGTGGATGAGCAGTTCTTC. Protein: CASSPRLAGVDEQFF.

The V gene is TRBV7-2, the J gene TRBJ2-1; 10 positions match TRBD2. V was clipped by 5 bases and J by 7 bases; unmatched bases: 5. CDR3 length: 14 residues. CDR1 and CDR2 (germline): SGHTA, FQGNSA. As DNA, the CDR3 is TGTGCCAGCAGCCCAGCGGGAGGGTATAATGAGCAGTTCTTC. Translating it yields CASSPAGGYNEQFF. The full variable domain, with the rest looked up from reference TRBV7-2 and TRBJ2-1, is GAGVSQSPSNKVTEKGKDVELRCDPISGHTALYWYRQSLGQGLEFLIYFQGNSAPDKSGLPSDRFSAERTGGSVSTLTIQRTQQEDSAVYLCASSPAGGYNEQFFGPGTRLTVL.

The rearrangement links TRBV28 to TRBJ1-3; no firm D call. CDR1 and CDR2 from the germline V gene are MDHEN and SYDVKM. The CDR3 is 13 amino acids. V lost 7 bases and J lost 0, with 7 bases in between. The CDR3 here is CASNPSSGNTIYF. DNA of the CDR3: TGTGCCAGCAATCCGTCCTCTGGAAACACCATATATTTT.

V is TRBV27 and J is TRBJ1-2; possibly TRBD1 for D (6 bases). The V gene lost 6 bases and the J gene lost 8 bases, with 19 bases spanning the gap. Germline assignment: CDR1 MNHEY and CDR2 SMNVEV (reference sequence). The CDR3 spans 14 residues. CDR3 DNA: TGTGCCAGCAGCCAACGCCCAACAGGGCACGGCTACACCTTC. This encodes CASSQRPTGHGYTF.

The V and J genes are TRBV2 and TRBJ2-7; TRBD1 matches at 8 bases. The length of the CDR3 is 15 residues. V was clipped by 4 bases and J by 3 bases; unmatched bases: 8. Germline assignment: CDR1 SNHLY and CDR2 FYNNEI. CDR3 loop: CASSAPRTGIYEQYF. The CDR3 bases are TGTGCCAGCAGTGCCCCCCGGACAGGGATCTACGAGCAGTACTTC. The full variable domain, in which reference TRBV2 and TRBJ2-7 provide the parts outside the CDR3, is EPEVTQTPSHQVTQMGQEVILRCVPISNHLYFYWYRQILGQKVEFLVSFYNNEISEKSEIFDDQFSVERPDGSNFTLKIRSTKLEDSAMYFCASSAPRTGIYEQYFGPGTRLTVT.

The CDR3 DNA is TGTGCCAGCAGCCAAGGGCGGGTCTATGGCTACACCTTC. Translated, it gives CASSQGRVYGYTF. The chain combines TRBV14 with TRBJ1-2; the D is unclear. Between the trimmed V and J ends, which lost 1 base and 4 bases, there was a span of 7 bases. There are 13 residues in the CDR3. CDR1 and CDR2 (germline): SGHDN, FVKESK. Together with reference TRBV14 and TRBJ1-2, the CDR3 gives the full variable domain: EAGVTQFPSHSVIEKGQTVTLRCDPISGHDNLYWYRRVMGKEIKFLLHFVKESKQDESGMPNNRFLAERTGGTYSTLKVQPAELEDSGVYFCASSQGRVYGYTFGSGTRLTVV.

This chain joins TRBV5-1 and TRBJ2-3; TRBD2 aligns across 9 bases. Germline-derived CDR1 and CDR2 are SGHRS and YFSETQ. The CDR3 is 15 residues long. With V trimmed by 0 bases and J by 4 bases, 3 bases remained unmatched. Written as DNA, the CDR3 is TGCGCCAGCAGCTTGGGGCTAGCGGGGCCAGATACGCAGTATTTT. Encoded protein: CASSLGLAGPDTQYF.